These T cell receptor beta chains were read from a single sample in a study of blood T cell repertoires in COVID-19. Sequenced by immunoSEQ multiplex PCR; TCRdb stores in-frame clones only, minus some. The table records 200,000 or so clones, 70% to 85% of them present only once. The sample comprised peripheral blood. Receptors originate from a young woman with acute or convalescent COVID-19. The CDR3 runs from the conserved cysteine through the conserved F or W. D genes are given only for firm matches. The listing skips clone size in some rows; elsewhere it reads once, few, many or a size class.

V gene	J gene	D gene	clone size	CDR3 DNA	CDR3 protein
TRBV28	TRBJ2-7	.	.	TGTGCCAGCAGTTTAGGCGACACCCCCTACGAGCAGTACTTC	CASSLGDTPYEQYF
TRBV7-6	TRBJ2-2	.	.	TGTGCCAGCAGCTTAGCGGGGGGACCGAACACCGGGGAGCTGTTTTTT	CASSLAGGPNTGELFF
TRBV5-1	TRBJ1-6	TRBD1	.	TGCGCCAGCAGCTTGGTGCCCCAGGGGGCGTCTAATTCACCCCTCCACTTT	CASSLVPQGASNSPLHF
TRBV12-5	TRBJ2-3	TRBD2	.	TGTGCTAGTGCCTCGGGGGGGGGCACAGATACGCAGTATTTT	CASASGGGTDTQYF
TRBV19	TRBJ1-4	TRBD1	.	TGTGCCAGTAGGGAACCGGGACAGCCCAATGAAAAACTGTTTTTT	CASREPGQPNEKLFF
TRBV9	TRBJ1-2	.	.	TGTGCCAGCAGCACCACAGGGTACTCTGGCTACACCTTC	CASSTTGYSGYTF
TRBV19	TRBJ2-3	.	.	TGTGCCAGTAGCCCCTCTGCGGGTTCCTTCACAGATACGCAGTATTTT	CASSPSAGSFTDTQYF
TRBV9	TRBJ2-5	.	.	TGTGCCAGCAGCGTAGGCCCAGTCCAAGAGACCCAGTACTTC	CASSVGPVQETQYF
TRBV27	TRBJ2-7	.	.	TGTGCCAGTAGGGACAACCCCTACGAGCAGTACTTC	CASRDNPYEQYF
TRBV9	TRBJ2-1	.	.	TGTGCCAGCAGCGTACTGGAGCAGCGATCTCCCTACAATGAGCAGTTCTTC	CASSVLEQRSPYNEQFF
TRBV11-2	TRBJ2-5	TRBD1	once	TGTGCCAGCAGCTTATGGGACAGGGGTGGGGAGACCCAGTACTTC	CASSLWDRGGETQYF
TRBV10-3	TRBJ1-5	.	.	TGTGCCATCAGTGAGTCGAGGGCAAGCCCCCCCCTACCGCCCCAGCATTTT	CAISESRASPPLPPQHF
TRBV21-1	TRBJ2-7	.	.	TGTGCCAGCAGCAAACGGGAGCGGGAGAGGTACGAGCAGTACTTC	CASSKRERERYEQYF
TRBV4-1	TRBJ1-3	.	.	TGCGCCAGCAGCCAAGACTTACTGGGAAACACCATATATTTT	CASSQDLLGNTIYF
TRBV7-8	TRBJ1-1	.	.	TGTGCCAGCAGCCCCTTGACTGAAGCTTTCTTT	CASSPLTEAFF
TRBV12-3/TRBV12-4	TRBJ2-5	.	.	TGTGCCAGCAGTTTTCAACTATGGGAGACCCAGTACTTC	CASSFQLWETQYF
TRBV5-1	TRBJ2-3	TRBD2	.	TGCGCCCGCAGCGCGACGGGGGGGCCAGGGGATACGCAGTATTTT	CARSATGGPGDTQYF
TRBV7-3	TRBJ2-2	.	.	TGTGCCAGCAGCTTAAGTTTGAGACAGAGGAACACCGGGGAGCTGTTTTTT	CASSLSLRQRNTGELFF
TRBV28	TRBJ2-7	TRBD1	few	TGTGCCAGCAGCATACCCCACGGGACAGGGAGAATCTACGAGCAGTACTTC	CASSIPHGTGRIYEQYF
TRBV5-4	TRBJ1-2	TRBD1	.	TGTGCCAGCAGCAACCCGGGACAGCACTATGGCTACACCTTC	CASSNPGQHYGYTF
TRBV15	TRBJ2-1	.	.	TGTGCCACCAGCAGGGGGCTTACCCAACAGTTCTTC	CATSRGLTQQFF
TRBV7-6	TRBJ1-2	.	.	TGTGCCAGCAGCTTAGAGGGCCCTGTCGACAGTCGATTGGAGGGCTACACCTTC	CASSLEGPVDSRLEGYTF
TRBV5-6	TRBJ1-1	.	.	TGTGCCAGCAGCTTGATAGGGGTCGCTGAAGCTTTCTTT	CASSLIGVAEAFF
TRBV5-1	TRBJ2-7	TRBD1	.	TGCGCCAGCAGTCCTGAGGGACAGGGGATCAGAGAGCAGTACTTC	CASSPEGQGIREQYF
TRBV6-6	TRBJ2-3	TRBD2	.	TGTGCCAGCTTTACAAGCGGGGGGACAGATACGCAGTATTTT	CASFTSGGTDTQYF
TRBV7-9	TRBJ2-5	.	.	TGTGCCAGCGGTCGGGGGGCTGAGGAGACCCAGTACTTC	CASGRGAEETQYF
TRBV7-2	TRBJ2-5	.	.	TGTGCCAGCAGCCCCGTGAGACAAGAGACCCAGTACTTC	CASSPVRQETQYF
TRBV6-5	TRBJ1-3	.	.	TGTGCCAGCAGGGACCGTTGGGGGGCTGGAAACACCATATATTTT	CASRDRWGAGNTIYF
TRBV7-3	TRBJ1-2	TRBD1	.	TGTGCCAGCGCGAGGGGGCAGGGATATGGCTACACCTTC	CASARGQGYGYTF
TRBV5-1	TRBJ1-2	TRBD1	.	TGCGCCAGCAGCCGGGGGACAGGACAACCCTATGGCTACACCTTC	CASSRGTGQPYGYTF
TRBV7-2	TRBJ1-5	TRBD1	few	TGTGCCAGCAGCCCAAATCCAGGGGGAGGCCAGCCCCAGCATTTT	CASSPNPGGGQPQHF
TRBV30	TRBJ1-4	TRBD1	.	TGTGCCTGGAGCGGGGACAGGGGGGAAAAACTGTTTTTT	CAWSGDRGEKLFF
TRBV2	TRBJ2-4	.	few	TGTGCCAGCAGTGAAACAGGGGGGGGAGCCAAAAACATTCAGTACTTC	CASSETGGGAKNIQYF
TRBV7-2	TRBJ2-2	.	once	TGTGCCAGCAGCTTAGGCGGCGTCACCGGGGAGCTGTTTTTT	CASSLGGVTGELFF
TRBV30	TRBJ1-2	.	.	TGTGCCTGGAGAGCGGATTGGGACTCCCCTGGCTACACCTTC	CAWRADWDSPGYTF
TRBV6-2/TRBV6-3	TRBJ2-7	.	.	TGTGCCAGCAGTTACTCGACGCCTAGCGCATCATACGAGCAGTACTTC	CASSYSTPSASYEQYF
TRBV7-8	TRBJ2-1	TRBD2	few	TGTGCCAGCAGGGGACTAGCGAGGAATGAGCAGTTCTTC	CASRGLARNEQFF
TRBV7-8	TRBJ1-5	.	.	TGTGCCAGCAGCTTAGGTCAATTTCAGCCCCAGCATTTT	CASSLGQFQPQHF
TRBV28	TRBJ1-1	.	.	TGTGCCAGCAGCTACTCCTCAGGCGGCTCGGGGGCTTTCTTT	CASSYSSGGSGAFF
TRBV28	TRBJ1-1	.	.	TGTGCCAGCAGTTTATTAATTAAGGGGGAAGCTTTCTTT	CASSLLIKGEAFF
TRBV7-9	TRBJ2-1	.	once	TGTGCCAGCAGCAGGGTGCGGGGATACAATGAGCAGTTCTTC	CASSRVRGYNEQFF
TRBV28	TRBJ1-1	.	.	TGTGCCAGCAGTTTACTCGGTGAAGCTTTCTTT	CASSLLGEAFF
TRBV19	TRBJ1-2	.	.	TGTGCCAGTAGTATTCATAGCGTAGGGTTGGATTATGGCTACACCTTC	CASSIHSVGLDYGYTF
TRBV5-6	TRBJ2-5	.	.	TGTGCCAGCAGCCCGGGACATCTCCAAGAGACCCAGTACTTC	CASSPGHLQETQYF
TRBV2	TRBJ1-4	TRBD1	.	TGTGCCAGCAGCGGCTCTCCGGGACAGGGGAATGAAAAACTGTTTTTT	CASSGSPGQGNEKLFF
TRBV12-3/TRBV12-4	TRBJ2-1	.	.	TGTGCCAGCAGCTTGCAGAATGAGCAGTTCTTC	CASSLQNEQFF
TRBV19	TRBJ2-5	TRBD1	.	TGTGCCAGTAGTATCACCCCCGGGACAGGGGAATGGAGTGGAAAGACCCAGTACTTC	CASSITPGTGEWSGKTQYF
TRBV19	TRBJ2-2	.	once	TGTGCCAGTAGTATTTCGGGGTACACCGGGGAGCTGTTTTTT	CASSISGYTGELFF
TRBV10-3	TRBJ1-2	.	few	TGTGCCATCAGTGACCAAGACAGTTATAACACCTTC	CAISDQDSYNTF
TRBV30	TRBJ1-1	.	once	TGTGCCTGGACCCCGACAGGGAACACTGAAGCTTTCTTT	CAWTPTGNTEAFF